The 15 T cell receptor beta chains reported below all come from one sample, sequenced in a study of blood T cell repertoires in COVID-19. This table comes from immunoSEQ multiplex PCR, and its TCRdb copy is limited to in-frame clones, with some not included. This sample has just under 350,000 clones, with over 70% found just once. The sequencing input was peripheral blood. These receptor sequences come from a man aged 25 to 45 with active or convalescent COVID-19.

This sequence joins TRBV29-1 and TRBJ1-2; D may be TRBD1 (6 bases). Germline assignment: CDR1 SQVTM and CDR2 ANQGSEA. The CDR3 has 14 amino acids. The V end lost 6 bases, the J end lost 5 bases, and 19 bases lay between the germline ends. The CDR3 sequence is CSVAGQPNYYGYTF. The CDR3 nucleotides read TGCAGCGTGGCTGGACAGCCAAACTATTATGGCTACACCTTC.

This clone came up once. V is TRBV19 and J is TRBJ1-5; tentative D call: TRBD1 (6 bases). The germline V gene encodes CDR1 LNHDA and CDR2 SQIVND (reference sequence). Trimming shortened V by 7 bases and J by 5 bases, and 15 bases separated the two germline ends. CDR3 size: 14 residues. In DNA form, the CDR3 reads TGTGCCAGTAACCAAGGACAGAAGTATCAGCCCCAGCATTTT. Residues: CASNQGQKYQPQHF.

In this sample, this clone turned up a few times. The V and J genes are TRBV6-6 and TRBJ1-1; the match to TRBD1 covers 9 bases. Germline values: CDR1 MNHNY, CDR2 SVGAGI (reference sequence). CDR3 length equals 15 residues. V lost 2 bases and J lost 1; bases outside the gene matches: 2. CDR3 loop: CASSYPQGANTEAFF. The DNA of the CDR3 is TGTGCCAGCAGTTACCCACAGGGGGCGAACACTGAAGCTTTCTTT.

The rearrangement uses TRBV27 and TRBJ2-7; TRBD2 matches at 7 bases. With V trimmed by 8 bases and J by 3 bases, 7 bases remained unmatched. The CDR3 runs to 13 residues. Germline CDR1 MNHEY, CDR2 SMNVEV (reference sequence). In DNA form, the CDR3 reads TGTGCCAGCTCAGACAGCGGGATCTACGAGCAGTACTTC. It codes for CASSDSGIYEQYF.

The gene calls are TRBV28 and TRBJ2-7; D possibly corresponds to TRBD2 (6 bases). CDR1 MDHEN and CDR2 SYDVKM come from the germline V gene. This CDR3 is built from 15 residues. Trimming shortened V by 2 bases and J by 2 bases, and 13 bases separated the two germline ends. The CDR3 nucleotides are TGTGCCAGCAGTTTAGCGGGGCACAGAGCCTACGAGCAGTACTTC. Translating it yields CASSLAGHRAYEQYF.

Points on this clone: Other nucleotide sequences in the sample specify the same CDR3. The chain employs TRBV28 and TRBJ2-7, with unresolved D. V was cut by 4 bases and J by 1 base, with 2 bases left in between. Germline lookup yields CDR1 MDHEN and CDR2 SYDVKM. The CDR3 covers 11 residues. The CDR3 nucleotides read TGTGCCAGCAGTTCGTCCTACGAGCAGTACTTC. This sequence encodes CASSSSYEQYF.

The V call is TRBV19, the J call TRBJ1-2; D unclear. Germline V lookup: CDR1 LNHDA, CDR2 SQIVND (reference sequence). Trimming pared 3 bases from V and 8 bases from J, leaving 13 bases between. The CDR3 runs to 13 residues. CDR3 DNA sequence: TGTGCCAGTAGTATTCCCCCGGGTCGGGGCTACACCTTC. This encodes CASSIPPGRGYTF.

This clone has just one count. The chain is built from TRBV14 and TRBJ2-1; D remains unclear. The CDR3 is 13 amino acids. V was trimmed by 0 bases and J by 8 bases, leaving 8 bases between them. Germline lookup yields CDR1 SGHDN and CDR2 FVKESK. The CDR3 loop is CASSQEGEDEQFF. The CDR3 bases are TGTGCCAGCAGCCAAGAAGGAGAGGATGAGCAGTTCTTC.

The V gene is TRBV5-4, the J gene TRBJ1-2; D may be TRBD1 (5 bases). Trimming left V 6 bases short and J 5 bases short, with 14 bases between. The CDR3 spans 13 residues. Germline V gene data show CDR1 as SGHNT and CDR2 as YYREEE (reference sequence). The CDR3 protein is CASTLGGTYGYTF. CDR3 bases: TGTGCCAGCACCCTGGGGGGTACTTATGGCTACACCTTC.

This clone has just a few counts. The genes are TRBV28 and TRBJ1-6; possible D gene TRBD1, 6 bases. With 6 bases removed from V and 2 bases from J, the gap between germline ends came to 23 bases. The CDR3 is 19 amino acids. The germline V gene encodes CDR1 MDHEN and CDR2 SYDVKM. DNA of the CDR3: TGTGCCAGCAGGCCCCTACCAACCCAGGGGATTACCTATAATTCACCCCTCCACTTT. Its protein is CASRPLPTQGITYNSPLHF.

This chain joins TRBV2 and TRBJ1-5; D remains ambiguous. The CDR3 has 18 residues. CDR1 and CDR2 (germline): SNHLY, FYNNEI. The ends were cut back, 2 bases at V and 1 base at J, with 18 bases in the middle. The CDR3 reads CASSERSGGSWSNQPQHF. In nucleotides, the CDR3 is TGTGCCAGCAGTGAAAGGTCGGGCGGGAGCTGGAGCAATCAGCCCCAGCATTTT.

The chain recombines TRBV9 with TRBJ1-4; D gene uncertain. Germline values: CDR1 SGDLS, CDR2 YYNGEE. This CDR3 contains 14 residues. With 4 bases removed from V and 8 bases from J, the gap between germline ends came to 15 bases. The CDR3 sequence: CASSLSGGGEKLFF. CDR3 DNA: TGTGCCAGCAGCCTCTCAGGAGGTGGGGAAAAACTGTTTTTT.

The chain employs TRBV7-9 and TRBJ1-2, with D perhaps matching TRBD1 (5 bases). Per the germline V gene, CDR1 is SEHNR and CDR2 is FQNEAQ (reference sequence). There are 16 residues in the CDR3. With 1 base removed from V and 7 bases from J, the gap between germline ends came to 19 bases. CDR3 protein: CASSLGSRGGTIGYTF. The CDR3 nucleotides read TGTGCCAGCAGCTTAGGCTCAAGGGGAGGTACTATTGGCTACACCTTC.

The chain carries TRBV15 and TRBJ1-1; D perhaps matches TRBD1 (6 bases). This CDR3 is 15 amino acids long. Germline values: CDR1 LNHNV, CDR2 YYDKDF (reference sequence). V was pared by 7 bases and J by 1 base, with 16 bases between. CDR3 DNA: TGTGCCACCAAACAACCAGGGGAGGGGAACACTGAAGCTTTCTTT. Translation gives CATKQPGEGNTEAFF. The entire variable domain, with the rest obtained from reference TRBV15 and TRBJ1-1, is as follows: DAMVIQNPRYQVTQFGKPVTLSCSQTLNHNVMYWYQQKSSQAPKLLFHYYDKDFNNEADTPDNFQSRRPNTSFCFLDIRSPGLGDTAMYLCATKQPGEGNTEAFFGQGTRLTVV.

In its sample, this clone was seen once. The CDR3 here is CATSDPGQGHNEQFF. The CDR3 DNA is TGTGCCACCAGTGATCCGGGACAGGGTCACAATGAGCAGTTCTTC. This chain links TRBV24-1 with TRBJ2-1; TRBD1 matches 9 bases. CDR1 is KGHDR and CDR2 is SFDVKD in the germline V gene. The CDR3 covers 15 residues. The ends lost 3 bases at V and 5 bases at J; junction bases unmatched: 4.